This TCR beta chain was identified in a study of T cell changes during pregnancy in multiple sclerosis. This CDR3 is 17 amino acids long. Germline V lookup: CDR1 MNHEY, CDR2 SMNVEV (reference sequence). The V end was cut by 1 base, the J end by 0 bases, with 13 bases between. Some clones are missing from TCRdb's copy, which holds only in-frame ones; the method was immunoSEQ multiplex PCR. There are tens of thousands of clones in the sample; 90% occur only once, and more than 0.5% lies in the top ten. The genes are TRBV27 and TRBJ2-1; TRBD2 is a possible D gene (5 bases). This TCR came from a female donor with multiple sclerosis, enrolled in a pregnancy study. The sequencing here drew on CD4+ T cells from peripheral blood mononuclear cells, taken in the second trimester of pregnancy. The CDR3 region is CASSLYFAGRSYNEQFF. Here the CDR3 DNA reads TGTGCCAGCAGTTTATATTTTGCGGGCCGCTCCTACAATGAGCAGTTCTTC.